This is a list of T cell receptor beta chains from one sample in a study of low-dose radiotherapy and immunotherapy resistance in tumors. One entry per CDR3 protein results from TCRdb running MiXCR on the reads. The data hold tens of thousands of distinct CDR3 sequences, with 30% to 40% observed a single time. This sample comprised PBMCs, obtained before treatment. These receptors were collected from a female donor with ovarian cancer. Both conserved end residues are part of each CDR3. D genes are given only for firm matches. Expanded clones are given a class, and other clones once, few, many or no size at all.

V	D	size	J	CDR3	DNA
TRBV29-1	.	many	TRBJ1-2	CSVETSVYGYTF	TGCAGCGTTGAAACGTCGGTCTATGGCTACACCTTC
TRBV3-1	.	many	TRBJ1-2	CASSRGDGEQGYTF	TGTGCCAGCAGCCGTGGGGACGGCGAACAAGGCTACACCTTC
TRBV5-4	TRBD2	many	TRBJ2-1	CASSVRLAGAAAYNEQFF	TGTGCCAGCAGCGTTAGACTAGCGGGGGCCGCCGCCTACAATGAGCAGTTCTTC
TRBV9	.	few	TRBJ2-1	CASSEAHGALGEQFF	TGTGCCAGCAGCGAGGCCCATGGGGCGTTGGGGGAGCAGTTCTTC
TRBV5-1	.	many	TRBJ2-3	CASSLRDRDTQYF	TGCGCCAGCAGCTTGCGGGATAGAGATACGCAGTATTTT
TRBV29-1	.	many	TRBJ2-4	CSVGLAKNIQYF	TGCAGCGTTGGGCTAGCCAAAAACATTCAGTACTTC
TRBV20-1	TRBD1	many	TRBJ1-4	CSASGQEATNEKLFF	TGCAGTGCTAGCGGACAGGAGGCAACTAATGAAAAACTGTTTTTT
TRBV11-3	TRBD1	once	TRBJ2-2	CASSSPKTGSTGELFF	TGTGCCAGCAGCTCGCCGAAGACAGGGTCTACCGGGGAGCTGTTTTTT
TRBV5-4	TRBD1	many	TRBJ2-3	CASTGQNTDTQYF	TGTGCCTCTACGGGACAGAACACAGATACGCAGTATTTT
TRBV5-1	TRBD2	many	TRBJ2-1	CASSDPGLAGGAQYNEQFF	TGCGCCAGCAGCGACCCGGGACTAGCGGGAGGTGCCCAGTACAATGAGCAGTTCTTC
TRBV7-3	.	many	TRBJ2-2	CASSSPNTGELFF	TGTGCCAGCAGCTCCCCGAACACCGGGGAGCTGTTTTTT
TRBV2	.	.	TRBJ2-7	CASTRQELSYEQYF	TGTGCCAGCACGAGACAGGAACTCTCCTACGAGCAGTACTTC
TRBV27	TRBD1	few	TRBJ2-3	CASCGTGTDTQYF	TGTGCCAGCTGCGGGACAGGGACAGATACGCAGTATTTT
TRBV28	TRBD1	many	TRBJ1-5	CASRRTGGFEQPQHF	TGTGCCAGCAGACGGACAGGGGGCTTTGAACAGCCCCAGCATTTT
TRBV29-1	.	many	TRBJ2-3	CSVLKPSTDTQYF	TGCAGCGTCCTAAAACCGAGCACAGATACGCAGTATTTT
TRBV30	.	many	TRBJ1-6	CAWTGGNSPLHF	TGTGCCTGGACAGGCGGAAATTCACCCCTCCACTTT
TRBV28	.	.	TRBJ1-1	CASSYGSDKGEAFF	TGTGCCAGCAGTTACGGGTCGGATAAAGGTGAAGCTTTCTTT
TRBV6-2/TRBV6-3	.	few	TRBJ2-2	CASSGPTGELFF	TGTGCCAGCAGTGGTCCCACCGGGGAGCTGTTTTTT
TRBV9	.	.	TRBJ2-1	CASSVEVMGRHNEQFF	TGTGCCAGCAGCGTAGAGGTGATGGGGCGGCACAATGAGCAGTTCTTC
TRBV16	.	many	TRBJ2-1	CASSQWVTRAANEQFF	TGTGCCAGCAGCCAATGGGTAACTAGGGCAGCCAATGAGCAGTTCTTC
TRBV20-1	.	.	TRBJ2-1	CSARVGSGSYNEQFF	TGCAGTGCTAGAGTCGGTAGCGGATCCTACAATGAGCAGTTCTTC
TRBV27	.	many	TRBJ1-1	CASSSLPRTENTEAFF	TGTGCCAGCAGTTCTCTACCTAGGACGGAGAACACTGAAGCTTTCTTT
TRBV5-1	.	many	TRBJ1-1	CASSSRGSGTEAFF	TGCGCCAGCAGCTCCCGGGGCTCCGGTACTGAAGCTTTCTTT
TRBV12-3/TRBV12-4	.	many	TRBJ2-7	CASSPTSSEQYF	TGTGCCAGCAGTCCAACTAGTTCCGAGCAGTACTTC
TRBV5-1	.	many	TRBJ2-7	CASSLAGIGYEQYF	TGCGCCAGCAGCTTGGCAGGGATCGGGTACGAGCAGTACTTC
TRBV5-6	TRBD1	.	TRBJ2-2	CASSSNTGAGELFF	TGTGCCAGCAGCTCGAACACAGGGGCCGGGGAGCTGTTTTTT
TRBV7-2	.	many	TRBJ2-7	CASSQTPVLTYEQYF	TGTGCCAGCAGCCAAACTCCAGTTCTCACCTACGAGCAGTACTTC
TRBV5-5	.	.	TRBJ2-1	CASSLGPGLYNEQFF	TGTGCCAGCAGCTTGGGTCCGGGGCTGTACAATGAGCAGTTCTTC